The 13 T cell receptor beta chains given below trace back to one sample, sequenced in a study of OX40 agonist ivuxolimab in advanced cancers. Clones were read by immunoSEQ multiplex PCR, and TCRdb kept only the in-frame ones, dropping some. This sample has 81,000 or so clones, with 88% found just once. The input for sequencing was CD4+ or CD8+ T cells sorted from blood, taken in a trial of the OX40 agonist ivuxolimab. The receptors originated from an adult with an advanced solid tumor such as melanoma, head and neck, liver or kidney cancer.

The J gene is TRBJ2-1, the V gene TRBV6-6; maybe TRBD2 (6 bases). V was clipped by 0 bases and J by 1 base, with 10 bases between them. The CDR3 consists of 16 residues. Germline assignment: CDR1 MNHNY and CDR2 SVGAGI (reference sequence). The CDR3 DNA is TGTGCCAGCAGTTACTCAAGGGGAGGATCCTACAATGAGCAGTTCTTC. It codes for CASSYSRGGSYNEQFF.

The V call is TRBV7-2, the J call TRBJ1-2, with TRBD1 matching over 8 bases. CDR3 size: 14 residues. V trimming: 8 bases; J trimming: 3 bases; junction bases outside the gene matches: 8. Germline CDR1 reads SGHTA; CDR2 reads FQGNSA. The CDR3 loop reads CASGRDRLDYGYTF. CDR3 sequence (DNA): TGTGCCAGCGGTCGGGACAGGCTGGACTATGGCTACACCTTC.

The chain employs TRBV5-5 and TRBJ2-3; D gene unclear. V was clipped by 1 base and J by 1 base, with 4 bases between them. CDR3 length: 13 residues. Germline V CDR1 and CDR2: SGHKS, YYEKEE (reference sequence). The CDR3 nucleotides read TGTGCCAGCAGCTTGAGTGGCACAGATACGCAGTATTTT. Its protein is CASSLSGTDTQYF. Using reference TRBV5-5 and TRBJ2-3 for the parts outside the CDR3, the full variable domain is DAGVTQSPTHLIKTRGQQVTLRCSPISGHKSVSWYQQVLGQGPQFIFQYYEKEERGRGNFPDRFSARQFPNYSSELNVNALLLGDSALYLCASSLSGTDTQYFGPGTRLTVL.

This clone was detected only once. The V call is TRBV7-3, the J call TRBJ1-1; 8 positions agree with TRBD1. There are 14 residues in the CDR3. Germline CDR1 and CDR2: SGHTA and FQGTGA. The junction had 8 bases not matched to a gene; V was cut back by 4 bases and J by 7 bases. This CDR3 is CASSSQGVDGEAFF. In DNA form, the CDR3 reads TGTGCCAGCAGCTCACAGGGGGTGGATGGTGAAGCTTTCTTT.

This sequence joins TRBV5-4 and TRBJ1-4; no reliable D call. Trimming left V 5 bases short and J 3 bases short, with 17 bases between. The CDR3 runs to 16 residues. From germline, CDR1 is SGHNT and CDR2 YYREEE (reference sequence). CDR3 protein: CASSFYPGSANEKLFF. Here the CDR3 DNA reads TGTGCCAGCAGTTTCTATCCGGGGTCGGCTAATGAAAAACTGTTTTTT.

V usage is TRBV7-7 and J usage is TRBJ2-7; D gene uncertain. The V end lost 1 base, the J end lost 0 bases, and 7 bases lay between the germline ends. This CDR3 is 14 amino acids long. Germline assignment: CDR1 SSHAT and CDR2 FNYEAQ (reference sequence). The CDR3 here is CASSLGSGSYEQYF. CDR3 in DNA: TGTGCCAGCAGCTTAGGGTCAGGCTCCTACGAGCAGTACTTC.

This chain connects TRBV5-4 to TRBJ1-1, with D perhaps TRBD1 (5 bases). The V end lost 3 bases, the J end lost 5 bases, and 17 bases lay between the germline ends. CDR1 is SGHNT and CDR2 is YYREEE in the germline V gene (reference sequence). The CDR3 consists of 15 residues. Here the CDR3 reads CASSSAGREKTEAFF. DNA for the CDR3: TGTGCCAGCAGCTCTGCGGGACGTGAGAAGACTGAAGCTTTCTTT.

The chain couples TRBV11-2 to TRBJ1-2; D is ambiguous. CDR1 SGHAT and CDR2 FQNNGV come from the germline V gene. V lost 5 bases and J 3 bases, leaving 13 bases between the germline ends. The CDR3 has 14 residues. The CDR3 loop reads CASSPSGSHYGYTF. The CDR3 DNA reads as TGTGCCAGCAGCCCTTCGGGGAGTCACTATGGCTACACCTTC.

This clone was recorded once. This chain connects TRBV7-2 to TRBJ2-7; 12 bases agree with TRBD1. CDR1 is SGHTA, CDR2 FQGNSA, per germline. The V segment lost 6 bases and the J segment 5 bases; nucleotides outside the gene matches: 5. The length of the CDR3 is 14 residues. CDR3 bases: TGTGCCAGCAGGCGGGACAGGGGGCGGGACGAGCAGTACTTC. As protein: CASRRDRGRDEQYF. Together with reference TRBV7-2 and TRBJ2-7, the CDR3 gives the full variable domain: GAGVSQSPSNKVTEKGKDVELRCDPISGHTALYWYRQSLGQGLEFLIYFQGNSAPDKSGLPSDRFSAERTGGSVSTLTIQRTQQEDSAVYLCASRRDRGRDEQYFGPGTRLTVT.

Concerning this clone itself: The final CDR3 position lacks the conserved phenylalanine or tryptophan, pointing to a likely read error. This chain connects TRBV7-2 to TRBJ1-6; D gene ambiguous. CDR1 is SGHTA and CDR2 is FQGNSA in the germline V gene. With 5 bases removed from V and 0 bases from J, the gap between germline ends came to 2 bases. This CDR3 comprises 13 residues. CDR3 region: CASSSSYNSPLHL. The CDR3 DNA sequence: TGTGCCAGCAGCAGCTCCTATAATTCACCCCTCCACCTT.

This clone has more than one count but fewer than ten. The V call is TRBV7-3, the J call TRBJ2-7; 9 bases line up with TRBD2. J was trimmed by 4 bases and V by 4 bases; bases with no gene match: 2. The germline gives CDR1 SGHTA, CDR2 FQGTGA. CDR3 size: 13 residues. CDR3 protein: CASSSSGGYEQYF. CDR3 nucleotide sequence: TGTGCCAGCAGCTCAAGCGGGGGGTACGAGCAGTACTTC.

The chain uses TRBV18 and TRBJ1-5, with 7 bases fitting TRBD1. Germline V CDR1 and CDR2: KGHSH, LQKENI. J gave up 7 bases and V 3 bases, and 3 bases lay outside the gene matches. The CDR3 extends over 13 amino acids. CDR3 bases: TGTGCCAGCTCACCCACAGGGGAGCAGCCCCAGCATTTT. It is translated as CASSPTGEQPQHF.

This rearrangement joins TRBV6-5 to TRBJ1-5; D perhaps matches TRBD1 (5 bases). V was clipped by 7 bases and J by 8 bases, with 15 bases between them. This CDR3 has 13 residues. Germline-derived CDR1 and CDR2 are MNHEY and SVGAGI. The CDR3 DNA reads TGTGCCAGCACAGGGCCGGTTCGCGAGCCCCAGCATTTT. This codes for CASTGPVREPQHF.